The clone carrying this TCR beta chain was observed many times. Preparing the TCRbeta library involved the use of unique molecular identifiers. TCRdb processed the PCR reads anew with MiXCR; each CDR3 protein has one entry. The sample lists nearly 200,000 distinct CDR3 sequences; 5.5% to 7% were seen once. V lost 6 bases to trimming and J lost 2 bases; unmatched junction nucleotides: 11. From germline, CDR1 is MDHEN and CDR2 SYDVKM. The CDR3 contains 16 residues. This record comes from a study of T-cell reconstitution after alpha-beta-depleted transplantation in children. This chain connects TRBV28 to TRBJ2-3, with 7 nucleotides matching TRBD2. The clonotype comes from a girl younger than two with combined immunodeficiency, due to receive a stem cell transplant. Sequencing was performed on PBMCs, taken before TCRalphabeta/CD19-depleted stem cell transplant. CDR3 region: CASRYKLARFTDTQYF. In nucleotides, the CDR3 is TGTGCCAGCAGGTACAAACTAGCGCGTTTCACAGATACGCAGTATTTT.